One and the same sample provided the 29 T cell receptor beta chains below, sequenced in a study of CD8 T cells in Susac syndrome. With random hexamers, 0.5 to 1 ug RNA was reverse transcribed. MiXCR, applied by TCRdb to the immunoSEQ multiplex PCR reads, yields one record per CDR3 protein. The table records approximately 74,000 distinct CDR3 sequences, about 93% of them present only once. The sample was CD4+ T cells from PBMCs. Every receptor here comes from a human donor with Susac syndrome.

This sequence joins TRBV20-1 and TRBJ1-2; no firm D call. V was cut by 3 bases and J by 8 bases, with 10 bases left in between. The CDR3 contains 11 residues. Germline loops: CDR1 DFQATT, CDR2 SNEGSKA (reference sequence). The CDR3 loop reads CSASPPEGYTF. CDR3 nucleotide sequence: TGCAGTGCTAGCCCCCCAGAGGGCTACACCTTC.

This chain uses TRBV7-9 with TRBJ1-1, with no clear D. Trimming shortened V by 6 bases and J by 7 bases, and 9 bases separated the two germline ends. This CDR3 spans 11 amino acids. Looked up from germline, CDR1 is SEHNR and CDR2 is FQNEAQ (reference sequence). DNA for the CDR3: TGTGCCAGCAGTTCCACTTTTGAAGCTTTCTTT. It is translated as CASSSTFEAFF. The whole variable domain, remainder taken from reference TRBV7-9 and TRBJ1-1, is DTGVSQNPRHKITKRGQNVTFRCDPISEHNRLYWYRQTLGQGPEFLTYFQNEAQLEKSRLLSDRFSAERPKGSFSTLEIQRTEQGDSAMYLCASSSTFEAFFGQGTRLTVV.

This sequence joins TRBV5-6 and TRBJ2-3; the match to TRBD2 covers 7 bases. The germline V gene has CDR1 SGHDT and CDR2 YYEEEE. V lost 1 base to trimming and J lost 5 bases; unmatched junction nucleotides: 7. The CDR3 has 15 amino acids. DNA of the CDR3: TGTGCCAGCAGCTTGACGGCGGGAGAGGGAGATACGCAGTATTTT. Translated, it gives CASSLTAGEGDTQYF.

The rearrangement links TRBV3-1 to TRBJ1-1; no definite D call. Per germline, CDR1 LGHDT and CDR2 YNNKEL (reference sequence). V was trimmed by 4 bases and J by 1 base, leaving 10 bases between them. CDR3 size: 14 residues. This CDR3 is CASSPSSWNTEAFF. CDR3 coding DNA: TGTGCCAGCAGCCCTTCATCCTGGAACACTGAAGCTTTCTTT. The variable domain in full, with the rest retrieved from reference TRBV3-1 and TRBJ1-1, is DTAVSQTPKYLVTQMGNDKSIKCEQNLGHDTMYWYKQDSKKFLKIMFSYNNKELIINETVPNRFSPKSPDKAHLNLHINSLELGDSAVYFCASSPSSWNTEAFFGQGTRLTVV.

In its sample, this clonotype was seen a few times. V and J are TRBV3-1 and TRBJ1-2; the match to TRBD1 covers 7 bases. The germline CDR1 and CDR2 sequences are LGHDT and YNNKEL (reference sequence). This CDR3 is 13 amino acids long. The V segment lost 2 bases and the J segment 8 bases; nucleotides outside the gene matches: 5. In DNA, the CDR3 is TGTGCCAGCAGCCAATCAGGGGGAGAGGGCTACACCTTC. Translated: CASSQSGGEGYTF.

The gene calls are TRBV25-1 and TRBJ2-7; D not resolved. V lost 2 bases to trimming and J lost 6 bases, with 11 bases between them. The germline V gene encodes CDR1 MGHDK and CDR2 SYGVNS. This CDR3 region has 13 residues. CDR3 region: CASSENHPSEQYF. The CDR3, as DNA: TGTGCCAGCAGTGAAAACCACCCGTCCGAGCAGTACTTC.

The V call is TRBV10-3, the J call TRBJ1-4; 11 bases map to TRBD1. V shed 4 bases and J 7 bases; nucleotides not matched to a gene: 2. In germline, CDR1 is ENHRY, CDR2 SYGVKD. CDR3 size: 14 residues. CDR3 coding DNA: TGTGCCATCAGTGGGACAGGGGGCATTGAAAAACTGTTTTTT. Protein: CAISGTGGIEKLFF.

The chain couples TRBV30 to TRBJ1-5; D not resolved. The CDR3 sequence is 14 residues long. CDR1 is GTSNPN, CDR2 SVGIG, per germline (reference sequence). Trimming removed 1 base at V and 3 bases at J, with 10 bases between. DNA of the CDR3: TGTGCCTGGAGTGCGGGTGTAGACAATCAGCCCCAGCATTTT. This gives the protein CAWSAGVDNQPQHF.

The V call is TRBV18, the J call TRBJ2-2; TRBD2 might be the D (6 bases). This CDR3 contains 14 residues. Between the trimmed V and J ends, which lost 2 bases and 5 bases, there was a span of 9 bases. The germline CDR1 and CDR2 sequences are KGHSH and LQKENI. CDR3 bases: TGTGCCAGCTCACCAACCGGGAGTACCGGGGAGCTGTTTTTT. Translation gives CASSPTGSTGELFF.

The chain couples TRBV29-1 to TRBJ2-1; possibly TRBD2 for D (5 bases). V shed 3 bases and J shed 9 bases, with 15 bases lying between them. The length of the CDR3 is 13 residues. The germline gives CDR1 SQVTM, CDR2 ANQGSEA. CDR3 protein: CSVESGYNTEQFF. Here the CDR3 DNA reads TGCAGCGTTGAGAGCGGCTATAATACTGAGCAGTTCTTC.

The chain employs TRBV4-2 and TRBJ2-3; no clear D. Trimming took 8 bases from V and 0 from J, leaving 18 bases between them. The CDR3 is 16 residues long. Germline V CDR1 and CDR2: LGHNA, YNFKEQ. The CDR3 nucleotides are TGTGCCAGCGGCCTTGAACCACAGCCTAGCACAGATACGCAGTATTTT. This encodes CASGLEPQPSTDTQYF.

V and J are TRBV7-3 and TRBJ2-2; D is unresolved. The germline CDR1 and CDR2 sequences are SGHTA and FQGTGA. This CDR3 has 16 residues. With 6 bases removed from V and 6 bases from J, the gap between germline ends came to 20 bases. The CDR3 sequence: CASSPRSSSTAGELFF. The CDR3 DNA follows: TGTGCCAGCAGTCCTCGTTCTTCCTCAACCGCCGGGGAGCTGTTTTTT.

This clonotype has only one observation. The genes are TRBV6-2 or TRBV6-3 and TRBJ2-6, with D unresolved. The V gene lost 4 bases and the J gene lost 2 bases, with 9 bases spanning the gap. The germline V gene has CDR1 MNHEY and CDR2 SVGEGT. The CDR3 spans 15 residues. For the CDR3, the DNA is TGTGCCAGCAGTTTCCACGACCCTGGGGCCAACGTCCTGACTTTC. As protein: CASSFHDPGANVLTF.

The chain uses TRBV18 and TRBJ1-2; 9 nucleotides agree with TRBD1. Germline-derived CDR1 and CDR2 are KGHSH and LQKENI. The V and J ends lost 5 bases and 2 bases, in that order; junction bases with no gene match: 6. This CDR3 contains 15 residues. CDR3 DNA sequence: TGTGCCAGCTCATTGGACAGGGGTGGAAACTATGGCTACACCTTC. Translated, it gives CASSLDRGGNYGYTF.

V gene TRBV5-1 combines with J gene TRBJ1-2, with a tentative D call TRBD1 (5 bases). Germline V gives CDR1 SGHRS, CDR2 YFSETQ. Trimming shortened V by 0 bases and J by 8 bases, and 14 bases separated the two germline ends. The CDR3 runs to 14 residues. CDR3 sequence (DNA): TGCGCCAGCAGCTTGGAGGGACTCGGCGGAGGCTACACCTTC. As protein: CASSLEGLGGGYTF.

V is TRBV20-1 and J is TRBJ2-7; a weak D match, TRBD1 (5 bases). V shed 3 bases and J shed 4 bases, with 7 bases lying between them. The germline CDR1 and CDR2 sequences are DFQATT and SNEGSKA (reference sequence). The CDR3 loop spans 11 amino acids. In DNA, the CDR3 is TGCAGTGCTAGGGACACATACGAGCAGTACTTC. It is translated as CSARDTYEQYF.

The chain uses TRBV6-2 or TRBV6-3 and TRBJ2-7; D gene uncertain. The CDR3 has 12 residues. The germline CDR1 and CDR2 sequences are MNHEY and SVGEGT. The ends were cut back, 2 bases at V and 4 bases at J, with 6 bases in the middle. The CDR3 region is CASSYAKYEQYF. CDR3 nucleotide sequence: TGTGCCAGCAGTTACGCGAAATACGAGCAGTACTTC.

The chain's CDR3 is CASSGSRNQPQHF. The DNA for the CDR3 is TGTGCCAGCTCAGGCAGCCGCAATCAGCCCCAGCATTTT. V is TRBV18 and J is TRBJ1-5; D gene unclear. The CDR3 loop spans 13 amino acids. Germline V gives CDR1 KGHSH, CDR2 LQKENI. V shed 5 bases and J shed 2 bases, with 7 bases lying between them. The complete variable domain, with remaining parts taken from reference TRBV18 and TRBJ1-5, reads NAGVMQNPRHLVRRRGQEARLRCSPMKGHSHVYWYRQLPEEGLKFMVYLQKENIIDESGMPKERFSAEFPKEGPSILRIQQVVRGDSAAYFCASSGSRNQPQHFGDGTRLSIL.

The chain couples TRBV20-1 to TRBJ2-7; 9 bases map to TRBD1. The CDR3 is made up of 16 amino acids. The germline CDR1 and CDR2 sequences are DFQATT and SNEGSKA (reference sequence). V lost 5 bases, J lost 3 bases, and 14 bases stayed unmatched. The CDR3 spells CSAYGSTGQGVYEQYF. The CDR3 DNA is TGCAGTGCTTACGGATCGACGGGACAGGGCGTCTACGAGCAGTACTTC.

The chain carries TRBV4-2 and TRBJ2-7; D may be TRBD1 or TRBD2 (5 bases each). Germline V gives CDR1 LGHNA, CDR2 YNFKEQ. The V and J ends lost 2 bases and 2 bases respectively, with 13 bases between them. The CDR3 totals 15 residues. The CDR3 region is CASSQWGKTTYEQYF. Written as DNA, the CDR3 is TGTGCCAGCAGCCAATGGGGGAAGACCACCTACGAGCAGTACTTC.

The J gene is TRBJ2-7, the V gene TRBV28; D may be TRBD1 (6 bases). The ends were cut back, 6 bases at V and 3 bases at J, with 9 bases in the middle. The V gene's germline CDR1 is MDHEN and CDR2 SYDVKM. CDR3 length: 12 residues. The CDR3, as DNA: TGTGCCAGCAGACCCAGGGGCTACGAGCAGTACTTC. It encodes CASRPRGYEQYF.

This chain connects TRBV6-6 to TRBJ2-1; D not resolved. The CDR3 contains 15 residues. The V end lost 7 bases, the J end lost 0 bases, and 13 bases lay between the germline ends. Germline V gene data show CDR1 as MNHNY and CDR2 as SVGAGI (reference sequence). The CDR3 region has the DNA TGTGCCAGCAATCCACGTACGAGCTCCTACAATGAGCAGTTCTTC. Its protein is CASNPRTSSYNEQFF.

This sequence joins TRBV7-6 and TRBJ2-3; 7 bases are shared with TRBD2. This CDR3 is built from 17 residues. V trimming: 1 base; J trimming: 4 bases; junction bases outside the gene matches: 11. Germline values: CDR1 SGHVS, CDR2 FNYEAQ. For the CDR3, the DNA is TGTGCCAGCAGCTTAGAACCTTGGACTAGAAGGGCAGATACGCAGTATTTT. This sequence encodes CASSLEPWTRRADTQYF.

The chain combines TRBV19 with TRBJ2-6; 9 positions agree with TRBD1. V lost 0 bases to trimming and J lost 3 bases; unmatched junction nucleotides: 9. The germline V gene encodes CDR1 LNHDA and CDR2 SQIVND (reference sequence). The CDR3 totals 19 residues. The CDR3, as DNA: TGTGCCAGTAGTATAGAGACCGGGACAGGGTTAGGTGGGGCCAACGTCCTGACTTTC. Protein sequence: CASSIETGTGLGGANVLTF.

The chain joins TRBV20-1 to TRBJ2-7, with TRBD1 matching 7 bases. The length of the CDR3 is 15 residues. Germline CDR1 and CDR2: DFQATT and SNEGSKA (reference sequence). The trim removed 5 bases at V and 5 bases at J, leaving 15 bases unmatched. CDR3 bases: TGCAGTGCTTCCTTACCGACAGGGCGGGTTGACGAGCAGTACTTC. Encoded protein: CSASLPTGRVDEQYF.

V and J are TRBV21-1 and TRBJ2-7; the DNA was not compared with TRBD2, the D call given in the table. TRBV21-1 is marked as a pseudogene. CDR3 length equals 16 residues. The CDR3 reads CASSFQLAGIRYEQYF. CDR3 nucleotides: TGTGCCAGCAGCTTTCAACTAGCGGGAATTCGCTACGAGCAGTACTTC.

The genes are TRBV20-1 and TRBJ2-1; D uncertain. Germline V gene sequence: CDR1 DFQATT, CDR2 SNEGSKA (reference sequence). This CDR3 has 12 amino acids. The ends were cut back, 4 bases at V and 9 bases at J, with 13 bases in the middle. CDR3 protein: CSATNPVGEQFF. The DNA for the CDR3 is TGCAGTGCTACCAACCCGGTTGGTGAGCAGTTCTTC.

This clonotype is a singleton in its sample. The chain joins TRBV27 to TRBJ2-6, with D possibly matching TRBD1 (5 bases). The CDR3 runs to 19 residues. Germline V CDR1 and CDR2: MNHEY, SMNVEV (reference sequence). V dropped 1 base and J dropped 0 bases, with 16 bases sitting between them. The CDR3 DNA follows: TGTGCCAGCAGTTTATTTCTGACAGTCACGGGCTCTGGGGCCAACGTCCTGACTTTC. As protein: CASSLFLTVTGSGANVLTF.

V usage is TRBV24-1 and J usage is TRBJ2-1; TRBD2 aligns across 10 bases. Germline CDR1 and CDR2: KGHDR and SFDVKD. This CDR3 has 16 residues. Germline trimming cut 3 bases from V and 9 bases from J; bases unmatched to any gene: 10. The CDR3 protein is CATSDPPSGRAIEQFF. Written as DNA, the CDR3 is TGTGCCACCAGTGATCCCCCCAGCGGGAGGGCCATTGAGCAGTTCTTC.